A single sample gave rise to the 20 T cell receptor beta chains below, sequenced in a study of T cell responses to AZD1222 COVID-19 vaccine. Data came from immunoSEQ multiplex PCR; TCRdb stores just in-frame clones and leaves some out. Of some 140,000 clones listed, 92% are singletons. Sequencing was performed on peripheral blood, taken on day 0 of AZD1222 vaccination. These receptors all come from an adult in good health.

This clone was recorded a few times. The chain carries TRBV20-1 and TRBJ2-1; D gene ambiguous. Germline CDR1 DFQATT, CDR2 SNEGSKA (reference sequence). This CDR3 region has 11 residues. The ends were cut back, 7 bases at V and 9 bases at J, with 13 bases in the middle. DNA for the CDR3: TGCAGTGTTAACCCCTCCGTTGAGCAGTTCTTC. Translation gives CSVNPSVEQFF.

V usage is TRBV24-1 and J usage is TRBJ2-5; 8 nucleotides align to TRBD1. V dropped 3 bases and J dropped 3; count of bases not matched to a gene: 5. The CDR3 contains 15 residues. Looked up from germline, CDR1 is KGHDR and CDR2 is SFDVKD. Here the CDR3 DNA reads TGTGCCACCAGTGATGGATGGACAGGGAAAGAGACCCAGTACTTC. It specifies CATSDGWTGKETQYF.

The chain combines TRBV27 with TRBJ2-7, with D perhaps TRBD1 (6 bases). Germline loops: CDR1 MNHEY, CDR2 SMNVEV (reference sequence). Trimming took 7 bases from V and 5 from J, leaving 21 bases between them. The CDR3 is made up of 15 amino acids. The CDR3 DNA reads as TGTGCCAGCAAACTAAAGAGGGGGACGATCAACGAGCAGTACTTC. Amino acids: CASKLKRGTINEQYF.

The chain couples TRBV15 to TRBJ1-1; TRBD1 might be the D (6 bases). Trimming pared 0 bases from V and 5 bases from J, leaving 13 bases between. CDR3 length: 15 amino acids. Germline V lookup: CDR1 LNHNV, CDR2 YYDKDF (reference sequence). The DNA for the CDR3 is TGTGCCACCAGCAGAGATAAGGGGGGGTGGACTGAAGCTTTCTTT. Encoded protein: CATSRDKGGWTEAFF. Drawing the rest from reference TRBV15 and TRBJ1-1, the complete variable domain is DAMVIQNPRYQVTQFGKPVTLSCSQTLNHNVMYWYQQKSSQAPKLLFHYYDKDFNNEADTPDNFQSRRPNTSFCFLDIRSPGLGDTAMYLCATSRDKGGWTEAFFGQGTRLTVV.

The gene calls are TRBV27 and TRBJ2-1, with 11 bases aligning to TRBD2. CDR1 and CDR2 (germline): MNHEY, SMNVEV (reference sequence). The CDR3 is made up of 16 amino acids. The junction had 11 bases not matched to a gene; V was cut back by 5 bases and J by 8 bases. The CDR3 region is CASSPFSGRASDEQFF. CDR3 coding DNA: TGTGCCAGCAGTCCCTTTAGCGGGAGGGCCTCGGATGAGCAGTTCTTC.

The chain recombines TRBV29-1 with TRBJ1-2; TRBD1 agrees at 8 bases. The CDR3 has 13 residues. Germline CDR1 reads SQVTM; CDR2 reads ANQGSEA. Trimming cost V 0 bases and J 6 bases; bases outside gene matches: 3. The CDR3 sequence is CSVEDRGLDGYTF. The CDR3 DNA follows: TGCAGCGTTGAAGACAGGGGGCTGGATGGCTACACCTTC.

This chain uses TRBV7-2 with TRBJ2-1, with 8 nucleotides matching TRBD2. In germline, CDR1 is SGHTA, CDR2 FQGNSA. V lost 2 bases and J lost 9; bases outside the gene matches: 9. CDR3 length: 15 amino acids. CDR3 residues: CASSLTRGGPTEQFF. The CDR3 DNA sequence: TGTGCCAGCAGCTTAACACGGGGGGGCCCCACTGAGCAGTTCTTC.

The J gene is TRBJ2-2, the V gene TRBV5-1; possibly TRBD2 for D (5 bases). Looked up from germline, CDR1 is SGHRS and CDR2 is YFSETQ. Trimming stripped 0 bases from V and 3 bases from J, with 12 bases between. CDR3 length: 16 residues. In DNA form, the CDR3 reads TGCGCCAGCAGCTTGGCCCGCGGAGCGGACACCGGGGAGCTGTTTTTT. It is translated as CASSLARGADTGELFF.

This clone was recorded only once. The chain carries TRBV5-1 and TRBJ2-1, with 7 bases that match TRBD2. CDR3 length equals 18 residues. From germline, CDR1 is SGHRS and CDR2 YFSETQ. Trimming took 0 bases from V and 1 from J; bases not matched to a gene: 10. The CDR3 spells CASSLVGGGLRSYNEQFF. CDR3 DNA sequence: TGCGCCAGCAGCTTGGTCGGGGGAGGGCTGCGGTCCTACAATGAGCAGTTCTTC.

DNA of the CDR3: TGTGCCAGCACCCGAAAGCCAGGGAGTTCACCCCTCCACTTT. As protein: CASTRKPGSSPLHF. The J gene is TRBJ1-6, the V gene TRBV6-5, with D tentatively TRBD1 (5 bases). Looked up from germline, CDR1 is MNHEY and CDR2 is SVGAGI. V lost 7 bases and J 9 bases, leaving 16 bases between the germline ends. The CDR3 has 14 residues.

The CDR3 DNA sequence: TGTGCCAGCAGGCAGGGGGAGACCCAGTACTTC. It translates to CASRQGETQYF. V is TRBV28 and J is TRBJ2-5, with a weak D call TRBD1 (6 bases). The CDR3 covers 11 residues. V was cut by 6 bases and J by 5 bases, with 7 bases left in between. Germline V gives CDR1 MDHEN, CDR2 SYDVKM.

This clone was observed a single time. CDR3 in DNA: TGTGCCAGTAGTGCCGGACTGAATAATGAAAAACTGTTTTTT. Protein sequence: CASSAGLNNEKLFF. This chain uses TRBV19 with TRBJ1-4, with D hard to call. Germline V gene data show CDR1 as LNHDA and CDR2 as SQIVND (reference sequence). The CDR3 length is 14 residues. Trimming left V 5 bases short and J 4 bases short, with 11 bases between.

The CDR3 here is CASSPLTENSNQPQHF. The CDR3 DNA is TGTGCCAGCTCACCGTTGACAGAAAATAGCAATCAGCCCCAGCATTTT. This chain connects TRBV18 to TRBJ1-5, with D perhaps matching TRBD1 (5 bases). Germline loops: CDR1 KGHSH, CDR2 LQKENI. Trimming stripped 3 bases from V and 0 bases from J, with 12 bases between. This CDR3 has 16 residues.

The V gene is TRBV28, the J gene TRBJ1-1; D is ambiguous. Germline V gives CDR1 MDHEN, CDR2 SYDVKM. The V end was cut by 7 bases, the J end by 6 bases, with 12 bases between. The CDR3 runs to 12 residues. CDR3 in amino acids: CASTSRWAEAFF. The CDR3 bases are TGTGCCAGCACCTCCCGGTGGGCTGAAGCTTTCTTT. Combining the CDR3 with reference TRBV28 and TRBJ1-1 gives the whole variable domain DVKVTQSSRYLVKRTGEKVFLECVQDMDHENMFWYRQDPGLGLRLIYFSYDVKMKEKGDIPEGYSVSREKKERFSLILESASTNQTSMYLCASTSRWAEAFFGQGTRLTVV.

The V gene is TRBV29-1, the J gene TRBJ1-2; TRBD1 might be the D (5 bases). The V end was cut by 4 bases, the J end by 7 bases, with 13 bases between. The length of the CDR3 is 12 residues. Germline V lookup: CDR1 SQVTM, CDR2 ANQGSEA. This chain's CDR3 is CSVAEGIGGYTF. CDR3 in DNA: TGCAGCGTTGCAGAGGGGATCGGTGGCTACACCTTC. Drawing the rest from reference TRBV29-1 and TRBJ1-2, the complete variable domain is SAVISQKPSRDICQRGTSLTIQCQVDSQVTMMFWYRQQPGQSLTLIATANQGSEATYESGFVIDKFPISRPNLTFSTLTVSNMSPEDSSIYLCSVAEGIGGYTFGSGTRLTVV.

A word on this clone: Sequence at one end of the junction differs from germline and may be a read error. J is TRBJ2-7 and V is TRBV6-1, with a possible D match to TRBD2 (6 bases). The length of the CDR3 is 15 residues. The V gene's germline CDR1 is MNHNS and CDR2 SASEGT. The CDR3 sequence is CASSQAGTPVGEQYF. The CDR3 DNA reads TGTGCCAGCAGTCAAGCGGGTACGCCGGTGGGTGAGCAGTACTTC.

The chain couples TRBV5-1 to TRBJ1-1, with TRBD1 matching 8 bases. Trimming at V came to 1 base and at J to 8 bases, leaving 7 bases not matched to a gene. CDR3 length equals 14 residues. Germline V gives CDR1 SGHRS, CDR2 YFSETQ. CDR3 amino acids: CASSLKGQGAEAFF. The CDR3 nucleotides read TGCGCCAGCAGCTTGAAAGGTCAGGGGGCAGAAGCTTTCTTT.

This chain links TRBV27 with TRBJ1-2; a possible D gene is TRBD1 (5 bases). The CDR3 is 20 amino acids. Germline CDR1 reads MNHEY; CDR2 reads SMNVEV (reference sequence). Trimming shortened V by 0 bases and J by 6 bases, and 29 bases separated the two germline ends. Written as DNA, the CDR3 is TGTGCCAGCAGTTTATCGTGGTTTTCAGTAGGGGCATATCGGAGCGATGGCTACACCTTC. This encodes CASSLSWFSVGAYRSDGYTF.

This rearrangement joins TRBV9 to TRBJ2-3; D possibly corresponds to TRBD2 (5 bases). Trimming cost V 0 bases and J 3 bases, with 11 bases left between them. The CDR3 spans 15 residues. Germline V gene data show CDR1 as SGDLS and CDR2 as YYNGEE. Here the CDR3 DNA reads TGTGCCAGCAGCGTAGGGACTGGCGGGACAGATACGCAGTATTTT. It yields the protein CASSVGTGGTDTQYF.

As for this clone: Other DNA variants within this sample encode the same CDR3. DNA of the CDR3: TGCAGTGCTAGCCGAGAAAAACTGTTTTTT. It translates to CSASREKLFF. The chain is built from TRBV20-1 and TRBJ1-4; D not resolved. Germline lookup yields CDR1 DFQATT and CDR2 SNEGSKA (reference sequence). The CDR3 is 10 amino acids. V shed 3 bases and J shed 8 bases, with 4 bases lying between them.